The T cell receptor beta chain under discussion was sequenced for a study of vaccination and CD4 T cells after COVID-19. About the study: Taking of post-vaccine samples occurred a median around 70 days after dose two (range 14 to 241). Stimulation of the cells used overlapping spike peptide pools from SARS-CoV-2 and from the common cold coronaviruses HCoV-NL63, HCoV-OC43 and HCoV-229E.

With regard to this clonotype: Antigen unknown.

The treatment here: approximately nine-day PBMC culture with coronavirus spike peptide pools or control peptides (ViraFEST assay). After being plated at some 2 million per well, PBMCs were cultured with 9 to 10 IU/ml IL-2 and approximately 10 ug/ml peptide pools. Sequence data for DNA of cultured CD4+ T cells were generated by the Oncomine TCR Beta short-read assay. TCRdb reprocessed the PCR reads with MiXCR, giving one entry per CDR3 protein. The profile shows about 4,400 distinct CDR3 sequences, 37% of them singletons. Study-wide results and caveats: In convalescent patients, 304 of 307 vaccine-specific clones were spike mono-reactive.

Trimming shortened V by 1 base and J by 5 bases, and 12 bases separated the two germline ends. The CDR3 is 14 amino acids. Germline V gives CDR1 SEHNR, CDR2 FQNEAQ (reference sequence). The V call is TRBV7-9, the J call TRBJ2-7; D might be TRBD1 (5 bases). The material sequenced was CD4+ T cells from blood, cultured in vitro, taken after SARS-CoV-2 vaccination. This TCR came from a human donor who had recovered from COVID-19. As DNA, the CDR3 is TGTGCCAGCAGCTTAGAATGGACAACCCACGAGCAGTACTTC. Its translation: CASSLEWTTHEQYF. The variable domain in full, completed from reference TRBV7-9 and TRBJ2-7, reads DTGVSQNPRHKITKRGQNVTFRCDPISEHNRLYWYRQTLGQGPEFLTYFQNEAQLEKSRLLSDRFSAERPKGSFSTLEIQRTEQGDSAMYLCASSLEWTTHEQYFGPGTRLTVT.